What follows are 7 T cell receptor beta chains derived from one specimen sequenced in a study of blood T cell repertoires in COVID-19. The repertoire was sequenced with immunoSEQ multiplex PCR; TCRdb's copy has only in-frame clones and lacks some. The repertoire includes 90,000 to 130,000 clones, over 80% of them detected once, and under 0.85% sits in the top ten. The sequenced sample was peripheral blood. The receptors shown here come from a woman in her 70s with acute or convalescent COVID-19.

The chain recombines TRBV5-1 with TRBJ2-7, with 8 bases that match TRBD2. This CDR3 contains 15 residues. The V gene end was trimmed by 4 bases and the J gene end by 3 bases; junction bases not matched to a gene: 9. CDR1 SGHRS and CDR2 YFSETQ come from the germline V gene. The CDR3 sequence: CASSPYTGTSYEQYF. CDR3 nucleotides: TGCGCCAGCAGCCCTTATACCGGGACTAGCTACGAGCAGTACTTC.

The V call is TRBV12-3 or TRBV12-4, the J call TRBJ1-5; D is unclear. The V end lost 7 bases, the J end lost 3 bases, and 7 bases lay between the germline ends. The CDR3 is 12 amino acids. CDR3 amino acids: CASTSYNQPQHF. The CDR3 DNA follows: TGTGCCAGCACCAGTTACAATCAGCCCCAGCATTTT.

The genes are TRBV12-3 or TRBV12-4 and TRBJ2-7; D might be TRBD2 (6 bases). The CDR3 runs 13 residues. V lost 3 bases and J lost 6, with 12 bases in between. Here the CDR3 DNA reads TGTGCCAGCAGTTTGACGGGCGGGGTCGAGCAGTACTTC. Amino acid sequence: CASSLTGGVEQYF.

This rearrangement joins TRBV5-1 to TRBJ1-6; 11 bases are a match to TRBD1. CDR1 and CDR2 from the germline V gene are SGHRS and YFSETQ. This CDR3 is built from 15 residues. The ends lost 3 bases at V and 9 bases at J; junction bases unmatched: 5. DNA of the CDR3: TGCGCCAGCAGCTCCAGGACAGGGGGCGGTTCACCCCTCCACTTT. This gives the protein CASSSRTGGGSPLHF.

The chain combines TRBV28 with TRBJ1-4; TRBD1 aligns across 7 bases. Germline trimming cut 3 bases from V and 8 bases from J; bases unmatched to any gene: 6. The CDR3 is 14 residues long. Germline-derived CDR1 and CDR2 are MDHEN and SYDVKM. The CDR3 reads CASSFARTGEKLFF. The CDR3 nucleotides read TGTGCCAGCAGTTTCGCGCGGACAGGCGAAAAACTGTTTTTT.

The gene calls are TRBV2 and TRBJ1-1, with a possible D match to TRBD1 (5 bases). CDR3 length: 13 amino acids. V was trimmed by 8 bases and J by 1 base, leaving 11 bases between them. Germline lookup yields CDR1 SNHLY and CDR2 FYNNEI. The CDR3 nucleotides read TGTGCCAGCTTGGGGAGGGGGAACACTGAAGCTTTCTTT. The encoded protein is CASLGRGNTEAFF. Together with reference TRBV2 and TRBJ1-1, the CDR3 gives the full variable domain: EPEVTQTPSHQVTQMGQEVILRCVPISNHLYFYWYRQILGQKVEFLVSFYNNEISEKSEIFDDQFSVERPDGSNFTLKIRSTKLEDSAMYFCASLGRGNTEAFFGQGTRLTVV.

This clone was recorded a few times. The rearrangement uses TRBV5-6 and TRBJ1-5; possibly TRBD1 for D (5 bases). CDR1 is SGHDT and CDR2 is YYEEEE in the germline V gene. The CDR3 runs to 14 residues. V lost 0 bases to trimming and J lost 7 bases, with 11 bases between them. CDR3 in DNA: TGTGCCAGCAGCTTGGAAGGGGCGCGACAGCCCCAGCATTTT. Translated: CASSLEGARQPQHF.